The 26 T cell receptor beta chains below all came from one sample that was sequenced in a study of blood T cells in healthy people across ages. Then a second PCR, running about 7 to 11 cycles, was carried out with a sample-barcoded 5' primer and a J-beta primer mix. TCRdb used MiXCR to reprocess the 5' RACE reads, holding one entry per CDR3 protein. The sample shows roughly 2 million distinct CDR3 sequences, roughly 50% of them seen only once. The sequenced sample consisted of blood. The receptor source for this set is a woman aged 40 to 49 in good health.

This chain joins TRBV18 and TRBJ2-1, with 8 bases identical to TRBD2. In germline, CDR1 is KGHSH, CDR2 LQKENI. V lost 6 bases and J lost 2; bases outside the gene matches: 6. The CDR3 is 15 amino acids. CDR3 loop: CASSPAGETYNEQFF. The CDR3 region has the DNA TGTGCCAGCTCGCCAGCGGGGGAGACCTACAATGAGCAGTTCTTC.

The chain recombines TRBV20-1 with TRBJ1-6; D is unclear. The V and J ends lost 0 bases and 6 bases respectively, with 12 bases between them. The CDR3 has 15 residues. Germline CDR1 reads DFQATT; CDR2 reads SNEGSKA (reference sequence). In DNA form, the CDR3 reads TGCAGTGCTAGAGACCGACGAAGCCTTAATTCACCCCTCCACTTT. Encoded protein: CSARDRRSLNSPLHF.

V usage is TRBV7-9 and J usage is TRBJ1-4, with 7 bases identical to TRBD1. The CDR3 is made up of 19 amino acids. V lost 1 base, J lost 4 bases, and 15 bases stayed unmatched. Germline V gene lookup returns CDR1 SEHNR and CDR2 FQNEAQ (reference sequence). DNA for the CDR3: TGTGCCAGCAGCTTAGGAAGGACAGGAATAATCAGTCGTAATGAAAAACTGTTTTTT. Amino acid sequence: CASSLGRTGIISRNEKLFF.

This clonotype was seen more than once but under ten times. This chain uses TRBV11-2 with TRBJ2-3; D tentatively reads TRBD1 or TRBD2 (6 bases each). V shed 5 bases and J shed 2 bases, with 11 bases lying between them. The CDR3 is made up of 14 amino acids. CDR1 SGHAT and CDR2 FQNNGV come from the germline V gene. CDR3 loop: CASSRGAYTDTQYF. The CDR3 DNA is TGTGCCAGCAGCAGGGGGGCATACACAGATACGCAGTATTTT.

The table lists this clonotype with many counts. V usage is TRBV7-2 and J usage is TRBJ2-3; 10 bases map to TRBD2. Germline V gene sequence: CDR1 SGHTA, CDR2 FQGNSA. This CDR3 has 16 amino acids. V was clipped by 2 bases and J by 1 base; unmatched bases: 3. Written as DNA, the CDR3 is TGTGCCAGCAGCTTAATGAGCGGGGGGGGCACAGATACGCAGTATTTT. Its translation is CASSLMSGGGTDTQYF.

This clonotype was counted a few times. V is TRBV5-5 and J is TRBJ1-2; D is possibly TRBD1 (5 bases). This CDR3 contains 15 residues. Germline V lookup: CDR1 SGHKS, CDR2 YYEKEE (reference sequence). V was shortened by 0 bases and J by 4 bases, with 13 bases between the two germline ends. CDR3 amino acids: CASSLGQLAVYGYTF. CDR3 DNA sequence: TGTGCCAGCAGCTTGGGACAGCTGGCGGTCTATGGCTACACCTTC.

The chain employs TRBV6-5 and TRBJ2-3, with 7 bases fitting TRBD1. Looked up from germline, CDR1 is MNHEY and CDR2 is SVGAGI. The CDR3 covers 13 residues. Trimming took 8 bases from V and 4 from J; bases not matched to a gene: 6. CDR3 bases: TGTGCCAGCCGACAGGGTACTGCAGATACGCAGTATTTT. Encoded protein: CASRQGTADTQYF.

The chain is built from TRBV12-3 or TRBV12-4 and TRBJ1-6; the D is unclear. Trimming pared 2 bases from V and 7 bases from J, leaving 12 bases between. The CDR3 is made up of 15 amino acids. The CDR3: CASSLNGGGNSPLHF. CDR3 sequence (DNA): TGTGCCAGCAGTTTAAACGGAGGAGGGAATTCACCCCTCCACTTT.

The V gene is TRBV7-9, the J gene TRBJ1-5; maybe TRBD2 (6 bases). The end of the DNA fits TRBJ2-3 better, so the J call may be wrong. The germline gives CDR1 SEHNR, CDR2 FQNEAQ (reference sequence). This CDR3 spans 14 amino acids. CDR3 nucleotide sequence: TGTGCCAGCAGCCATACCGGGGGTAATCAGCCCCAGTATTTT. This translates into CASSHTGGNQPQYF.

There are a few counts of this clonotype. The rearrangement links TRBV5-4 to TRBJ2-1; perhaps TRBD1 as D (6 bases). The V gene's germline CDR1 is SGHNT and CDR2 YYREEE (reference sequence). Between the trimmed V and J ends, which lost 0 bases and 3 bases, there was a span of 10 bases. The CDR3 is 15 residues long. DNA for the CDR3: TGTGCCAGCAGCTTGGGTGGACAGATCTACAATGAGCAGTTCTTC. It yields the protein CASSLGGQIYNEQFF.

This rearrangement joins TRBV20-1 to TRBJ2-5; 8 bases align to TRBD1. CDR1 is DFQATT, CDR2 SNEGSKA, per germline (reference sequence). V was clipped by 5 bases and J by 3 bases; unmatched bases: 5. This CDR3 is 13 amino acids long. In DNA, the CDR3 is TGCAGTGCTGGGAACAGGGGGGAAGAGACCCAGTACTTC. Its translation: CSAGNRGEETQYF.

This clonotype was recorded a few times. The CDR3 loop is CSVPRSGSNYGYTF. CDR3 coding DNA: TGCAGCGTTCCCCGATCAGGGTCTAACTATGGCTACACCTTC. V gene TRBV29-1 combines with J gene TRBJ1-2; perhaps TRBD1 as D (5 bases). The CDR3 sequence is 14 residues long. Between the trimmed V and J ends, which lost 5 bases and 0 bases, there was a span of 13 bases. CDR1 is SQVTM and CDR2 is ANQGSEA in the germline V gene.

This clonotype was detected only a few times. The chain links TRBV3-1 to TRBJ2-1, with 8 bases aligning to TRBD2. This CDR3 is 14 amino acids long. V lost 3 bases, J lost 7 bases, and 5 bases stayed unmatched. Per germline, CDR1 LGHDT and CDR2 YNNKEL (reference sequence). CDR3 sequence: CASSQFGGGNEQFF. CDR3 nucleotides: TGTGCCAGCAGCCAGTTCGGGGGGGGTAATGAGCAGTTCTTC.

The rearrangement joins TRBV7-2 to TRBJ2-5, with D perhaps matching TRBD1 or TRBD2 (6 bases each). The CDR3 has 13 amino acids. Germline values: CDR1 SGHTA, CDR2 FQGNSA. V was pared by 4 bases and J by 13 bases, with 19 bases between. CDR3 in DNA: TGTGCCAGCAGCTCACCAAATGAACAGGGAGGGTACTTC. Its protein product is CASSSPNEQGGYF.

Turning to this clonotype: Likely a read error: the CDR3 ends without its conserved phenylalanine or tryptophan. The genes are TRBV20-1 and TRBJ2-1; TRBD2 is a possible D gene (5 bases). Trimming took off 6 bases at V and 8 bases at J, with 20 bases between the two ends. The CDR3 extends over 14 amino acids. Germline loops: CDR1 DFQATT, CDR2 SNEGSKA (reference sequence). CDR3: CSAPAPDSWDEQFV. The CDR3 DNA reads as TGCAGTGCCCCGGCACCGGACTCTTGGGATGAGCAGTTCGTC.

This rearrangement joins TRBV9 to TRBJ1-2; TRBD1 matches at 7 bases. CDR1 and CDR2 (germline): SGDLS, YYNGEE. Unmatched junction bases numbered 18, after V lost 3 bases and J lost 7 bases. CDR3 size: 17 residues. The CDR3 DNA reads TGTGCCAGCAGCGGAACTGCTGGGACAGCCTCCTTTGGTGGCTACACCTTC. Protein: CASSGTAGTASFGGYTF.

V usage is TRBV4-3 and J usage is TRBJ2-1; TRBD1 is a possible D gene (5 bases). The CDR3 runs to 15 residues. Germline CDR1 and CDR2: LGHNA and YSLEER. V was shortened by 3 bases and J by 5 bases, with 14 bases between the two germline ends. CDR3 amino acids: CASSHTGERDNEQFF. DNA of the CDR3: TGCGCCAGCAGCCACACAGGTGAAAGGGACAATGAGCAGTTCTTC.

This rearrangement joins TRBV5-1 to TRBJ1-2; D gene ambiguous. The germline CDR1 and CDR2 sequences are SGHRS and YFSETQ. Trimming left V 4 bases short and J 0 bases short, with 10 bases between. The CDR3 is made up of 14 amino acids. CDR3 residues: CASSVTTANYGYTF. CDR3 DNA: TGCGCCAGCAGCGTAACGACTGCTAACTATGGCTACACCTTC. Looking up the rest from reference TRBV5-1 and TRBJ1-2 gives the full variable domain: KAGVTQTPRYLIKTRGQQVTLSCSPISGHRSVSWYQQTPGQGLQFLFEYFSETQRNKGNFPGRFSGRQFSNSRSEMNVSTLELGDSALYLCASSVTTANYGYTFGSGTRLTVV.

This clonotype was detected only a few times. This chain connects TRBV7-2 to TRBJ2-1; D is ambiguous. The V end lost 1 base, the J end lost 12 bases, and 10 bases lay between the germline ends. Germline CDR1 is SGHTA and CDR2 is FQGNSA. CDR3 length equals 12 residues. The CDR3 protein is CASSLESFGQFF. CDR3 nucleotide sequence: TGTGCCAGCAGCTTAGAGTCGTTTGGGCAGTTCTTC.

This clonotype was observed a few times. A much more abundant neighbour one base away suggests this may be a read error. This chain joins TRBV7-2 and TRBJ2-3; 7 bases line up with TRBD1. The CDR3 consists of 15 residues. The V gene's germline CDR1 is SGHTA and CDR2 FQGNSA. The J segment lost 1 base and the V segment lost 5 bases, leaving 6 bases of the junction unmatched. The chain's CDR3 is CASSPEGAGTDTQYF. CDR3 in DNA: TGTGCCAGCAGCCCTGAGGGGGCTGGCACAGATACGCAGTATTTT.

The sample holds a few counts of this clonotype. The CDR3 spells CASSQATGFVSGYTF. The CDR3 DNA reads TGCGCCAGCAGCCAAGCTACGGGGTTTGTATCGGGCTACACCTTC. V is TRBV4-1 and J is TRBJ1-2; D unresolved. The CDR3 has 15 residues. Trimming pared 1 base from V and 8 bases from J, leaving 17 bases between. CDR1 is MGHRA, CDR2 YSYEKL, per germline.

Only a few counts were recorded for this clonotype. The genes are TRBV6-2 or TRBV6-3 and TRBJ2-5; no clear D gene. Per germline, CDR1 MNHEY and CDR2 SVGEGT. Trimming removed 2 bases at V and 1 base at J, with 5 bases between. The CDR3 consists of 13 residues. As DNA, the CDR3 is TGTGCCAGCAGTTACCCATTCCAAGAGACCCAGTACTTC. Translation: CASSYPFQETQYF.

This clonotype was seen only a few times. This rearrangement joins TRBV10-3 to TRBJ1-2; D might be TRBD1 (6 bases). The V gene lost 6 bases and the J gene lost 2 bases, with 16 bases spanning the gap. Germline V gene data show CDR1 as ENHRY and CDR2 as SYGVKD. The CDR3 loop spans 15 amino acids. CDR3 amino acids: CAISPRDIANYGYTF. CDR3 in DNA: TGTGCCATCAGCCCCCGGGACATTGCCAACTATGGCTACACCTTC.

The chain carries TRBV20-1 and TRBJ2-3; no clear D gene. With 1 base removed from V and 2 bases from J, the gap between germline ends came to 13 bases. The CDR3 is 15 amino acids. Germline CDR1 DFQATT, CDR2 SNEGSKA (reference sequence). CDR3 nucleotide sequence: TGCAGTGCTAGAGGGCCTTCTTTTCCCACAGATACGCAGTATTTT. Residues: CSARGPSFPTDTQYF.

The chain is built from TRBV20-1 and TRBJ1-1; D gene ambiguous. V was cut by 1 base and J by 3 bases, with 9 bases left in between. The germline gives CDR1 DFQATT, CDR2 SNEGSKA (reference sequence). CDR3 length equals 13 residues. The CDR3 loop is CSARVGWDTEAFF. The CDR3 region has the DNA TGCAGTGCTAGAGTGGGATGGGACACTGAAGCTTTCTTT.

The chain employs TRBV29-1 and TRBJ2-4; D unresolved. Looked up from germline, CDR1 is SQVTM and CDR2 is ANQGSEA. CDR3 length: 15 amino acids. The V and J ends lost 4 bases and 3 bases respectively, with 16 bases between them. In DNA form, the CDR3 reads TGCAGCGTTGCCGGACCTGCTGGGGACAAAAACATTCAGTACTTC. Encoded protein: CSVAGPAGDKNIQYF.